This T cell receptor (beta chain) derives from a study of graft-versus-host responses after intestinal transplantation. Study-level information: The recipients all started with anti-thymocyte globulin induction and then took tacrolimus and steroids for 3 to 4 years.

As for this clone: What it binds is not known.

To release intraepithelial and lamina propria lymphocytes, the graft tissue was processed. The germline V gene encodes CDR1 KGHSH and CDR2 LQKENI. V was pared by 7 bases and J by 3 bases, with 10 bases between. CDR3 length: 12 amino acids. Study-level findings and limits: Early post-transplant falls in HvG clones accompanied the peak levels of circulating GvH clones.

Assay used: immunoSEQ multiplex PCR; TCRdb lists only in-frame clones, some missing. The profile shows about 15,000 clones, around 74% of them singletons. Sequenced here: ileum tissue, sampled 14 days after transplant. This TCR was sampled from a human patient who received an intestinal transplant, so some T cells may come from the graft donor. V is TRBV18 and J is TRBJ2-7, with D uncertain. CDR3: CASFDDLYEQYF. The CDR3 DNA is TGTGCCAGCTTCGACGACCTCTACGAGCAGTACTTC.